This T cell receptor beta chain was retrieved from a study of shared clonotypes between healthy human individuals. General study points: The study's rarefaction showed incomplete sorted-subset sequencing despite large depth.

CDR3 length: 14 residues. Trimming took off 9 bases at V and 4 bases at J, with 17 bases between the two ends. From germline, CDR1 is SEHNR and CDR2 FQNEAQ (reference sequence). Profiling relied on immunoSEQ multiplex PCR, and the TCRdb table lists in-frame clones only, not all of them. The data contain about a million clones, approximately 80% of them singletons. Note on this clone: Its antigen is unknown.

The sequenced sample was memory CD4+ T cells from PBMCs. Subset defined: CD45RA-negative fraction. The chain recombines TRBV7-9 with TRBJ2-3; D remains ambiguous. The receptor comes from a man between 18 and 29 years old in good health. Some clones in this sample may be carry-over from other donors' samples. DNA of the CDR3: TGTGCCAGATATAGGACCCTCCTCCCAGATACGCAGTATTTT. Amino acid sequence: CARYRTLLPDTQYF.